Listed below are T cell receptor beta chains from one sample, sequenced in a study of blood T cell repertoires in COVID-19. Libraries were prepared by immunoSEQ multiplex PCR; TCRdb keeps only in-frame clonotypes and omits some of them. The repertoire holds some 45,000 clones, around 90% seen once, with approximately 11% in the top ten. What was sequenced was peripheral blood. These receptor sequences come from a human donor with active COVID-19. The donor label of this sample is uncertain. CDR3s include the opening cysteine and the closing phenylalanine or tryptophan. The order of the fields is J gene, V gene, D gene, CDR3 length, clone size, CDR3 protein, CDR3 DNA. The D gene is left open where the match is weak. For some rows the clone size is stated as once, few or many, or as a class when expanded; others skip it.

j_gene: TRBJ2-2; v_gene: TRBV6-5; d_gene: NA; len: 13; abundance: once; CDR3aa: CASSYLNTGELFF; CDR3nt: TGTGCCAGCAGTTATTTAAACACCGGGGAGCTGTTTTTT
j_gene: TRBJ2-1; v_gene: TRBV7-9; d_gene: NA; len: 13; abundance: NA; CDR3aa: CASSLALRNEQFF; CDR3nt: TGTGCCAGCAGCTTAGCGTTGCGGAATGAGCAGTTCTTC
j_gene: TRBJ2-7; v_gene: TRBV28; d_gene: NA; len: 15; abundance: once; CDR3aa: CASTPIRQDNYEQYF; CDR3nt: TGTGCCAGCACTCCAATAAGGCAGGACAACTACGAGCAGTACTTC
j_gene: TRBJ2-7; v_gene: TRBV5-1; d_gene: TRBD2; len: 17; abundance: few; CDR3aa: CASSLNYGTSGSYEQYF; CDR3nt: TGCGCCAGCAGTCTAAACTACGGGACTAGCGGCAGCTACGAGCAGTACTTC
j_gene: TRBJ1-6; v_gene: TRBV29-1; d_gene: NA; len: 15; abundance: NA; CDR3aa: CSVVEETSYNSPLHF; CDR3nt: TGCAGCGTTGTCGAGGAGACCTCCTATAATTCACCCCTCCACTTT
j_gene: TRBJ2-5; v_gene: TRBV7-9; d_gene: TRBD2; len: 15; abundance: NA; CDR3aa: CASSRLAETQETQYF; CDR3nt: TGTGCCAGCAGCAGACTAGCGGAAACTCAAGAGACCCAGTACTTC
j_gene: TRBJ1-1; v_gene: TRBV28; d_gene: NA; len: 14; abundance: NA; CDR3aa: CASSPGTFNTEAFF; CDR3nt: TGTGCCAGCAGCCCCGGGACATTTAACACTGAAGCTTTCTTT
j_gene: TRBJ2-6; v_gene: TRBV4-3; d_gene: NA; len: 17; abundance: NA; CDR3aa: CASSPDRQFSGANVLTF; CDR3nt: TGCGCCAGCAGCCCAGATCGACAGTTCTCTGGGGCCAACGTCCTGACTTTC
j_gene: TRBJ2-2; v_gene: TRBV7-9; d_gene: TRBD2; len: 15; abundance: NA; CDR3aa: CASSVSGGNTGELFF; CDR3nt: TGTGCCAGCAGCGTAAGCGGGGGGAACACCGGGGAGCTGTTTTTT
j_gene: TRBJ2-2; v_gene: TRBV11-3; d_gene: TRBD2; len: 18; abundance: once; CDR3aa: CASSLDLAGVTNTGELFF; CDR3nt: TGTGCCAGCAGCTTGGATCTAGCGGGGGTTACTAACACCGGGGAGCTGTTTTTT